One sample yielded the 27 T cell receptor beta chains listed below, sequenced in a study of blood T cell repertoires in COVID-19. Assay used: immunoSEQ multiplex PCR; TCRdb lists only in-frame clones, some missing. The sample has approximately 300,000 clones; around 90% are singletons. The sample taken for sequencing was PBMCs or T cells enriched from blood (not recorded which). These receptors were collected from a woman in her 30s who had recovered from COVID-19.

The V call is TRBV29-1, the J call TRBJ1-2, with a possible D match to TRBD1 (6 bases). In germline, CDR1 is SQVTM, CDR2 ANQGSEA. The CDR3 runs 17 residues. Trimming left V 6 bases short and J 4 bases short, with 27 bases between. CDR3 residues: CSVQGNPGDKVLYGYTF. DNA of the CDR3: TGCAGCGTGCAGGGGAACCCAGGGGATAAAGTCCTCTATGGCTACACCTTC.

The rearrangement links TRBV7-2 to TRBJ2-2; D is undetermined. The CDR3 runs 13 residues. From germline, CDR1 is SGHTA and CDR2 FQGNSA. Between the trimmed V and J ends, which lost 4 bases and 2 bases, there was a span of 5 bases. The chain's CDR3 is CASSSFNTGELFF. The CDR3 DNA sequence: TGTGCCAGCAGCTCTTTTAACACCGGGGAGCTGTTTTTT.

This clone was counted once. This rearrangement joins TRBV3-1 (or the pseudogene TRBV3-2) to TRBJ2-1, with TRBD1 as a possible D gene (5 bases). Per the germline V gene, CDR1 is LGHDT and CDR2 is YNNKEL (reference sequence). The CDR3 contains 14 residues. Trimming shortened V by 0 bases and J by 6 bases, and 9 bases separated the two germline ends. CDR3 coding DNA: TGTGCCAGCAGCCAAGAATTAGGGGCCAATGAGCAGTTCTTC. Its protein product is CASSQELGANEQFF.

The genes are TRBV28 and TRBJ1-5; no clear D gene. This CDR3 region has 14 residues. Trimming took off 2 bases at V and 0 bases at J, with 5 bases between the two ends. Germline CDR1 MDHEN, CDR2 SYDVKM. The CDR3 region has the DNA TGTGCCAGCAGTTTACGGTATAGCAATCAGCCCCAGCATTTT. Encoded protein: CASSLRYSNQPQHF.

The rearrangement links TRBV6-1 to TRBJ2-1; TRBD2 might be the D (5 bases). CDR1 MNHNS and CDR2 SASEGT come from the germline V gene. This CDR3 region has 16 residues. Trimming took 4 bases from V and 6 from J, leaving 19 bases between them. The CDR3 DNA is TGTGCCAGCAGTGCTTTAACTAGAATACAACCCAATGAGCAGTTCTTC. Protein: CASSALTRIQPNEQFF.

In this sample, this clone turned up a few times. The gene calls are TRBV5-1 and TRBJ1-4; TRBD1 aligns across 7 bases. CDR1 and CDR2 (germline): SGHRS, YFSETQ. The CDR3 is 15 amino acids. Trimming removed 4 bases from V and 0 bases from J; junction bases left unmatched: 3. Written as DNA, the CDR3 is TGCGCCAGCAGCCCGGGACAGTCAACTAATGAAAAACTGTTTTTT. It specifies CASSPGQSTNEKLFF.

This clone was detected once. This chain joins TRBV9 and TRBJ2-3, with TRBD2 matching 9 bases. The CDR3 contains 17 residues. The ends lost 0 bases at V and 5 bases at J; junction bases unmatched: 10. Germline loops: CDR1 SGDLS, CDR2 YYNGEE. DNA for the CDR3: TGTGCCAGCAGCGTAGACCCTAGCGGGGACGTAAGAGATACGCAGTATTTT. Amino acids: CASSVDPSGDVRDTQYF.

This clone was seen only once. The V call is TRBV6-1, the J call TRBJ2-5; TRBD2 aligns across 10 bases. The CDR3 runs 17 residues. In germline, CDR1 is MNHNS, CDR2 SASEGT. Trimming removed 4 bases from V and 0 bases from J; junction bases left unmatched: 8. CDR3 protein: CASSGLAGATYQETQYF. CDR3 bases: TGTGCCAGCAGTGGGCTAGCGGGGGCTACGTACCAAGAGACCCAGTACTTC.

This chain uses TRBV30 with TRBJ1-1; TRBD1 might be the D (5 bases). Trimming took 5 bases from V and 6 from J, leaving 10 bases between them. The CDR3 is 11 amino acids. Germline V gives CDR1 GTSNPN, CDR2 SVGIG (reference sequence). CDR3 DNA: TGTGCCTGGGGATGGGGCTCTGAAGCTTTCTTT. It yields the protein CAWGWGSEAFF.

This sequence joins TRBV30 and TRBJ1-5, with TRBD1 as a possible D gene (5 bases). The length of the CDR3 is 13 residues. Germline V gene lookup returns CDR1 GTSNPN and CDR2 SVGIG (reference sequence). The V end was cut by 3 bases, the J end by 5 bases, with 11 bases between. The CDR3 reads CAWSARQYQPQHF. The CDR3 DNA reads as TGTGCCTGGAGCGCCCGACAGTATCAGCCCCAGCATTTT.

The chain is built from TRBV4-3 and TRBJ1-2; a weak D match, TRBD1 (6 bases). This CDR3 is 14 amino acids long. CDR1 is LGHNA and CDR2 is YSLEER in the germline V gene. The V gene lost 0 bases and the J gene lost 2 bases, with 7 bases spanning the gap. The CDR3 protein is CASSQDTGNYGYTF. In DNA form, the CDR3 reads TGCGCCAGCAGCCAAGATACAGGGAACTATGGCTACACCTTC.

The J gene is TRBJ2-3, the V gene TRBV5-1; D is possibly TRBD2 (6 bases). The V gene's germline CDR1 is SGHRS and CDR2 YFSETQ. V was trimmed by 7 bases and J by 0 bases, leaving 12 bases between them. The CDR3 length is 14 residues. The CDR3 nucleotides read TGCGCCAGCTCGGGGGATCCTAGCACAGATACGCAGTATTTT. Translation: CASSGDPSTDTQYF.

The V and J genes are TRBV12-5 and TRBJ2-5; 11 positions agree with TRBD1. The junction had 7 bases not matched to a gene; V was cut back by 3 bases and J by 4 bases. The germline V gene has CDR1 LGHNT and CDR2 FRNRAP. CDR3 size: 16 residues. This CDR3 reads CASGFYQGQGVETQYF. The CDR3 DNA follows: TGTGCTAGTGGTTTTTACCAGGGACAGGGGGTAGAGACCCAGTACTTC.

The CDR3 DNA sequence: TGTGCCAGCACTCCGCTGGGACTCCTGAGGGAAAAACTGTTTTTT. The encoded protein is CASTPLGLLREKLFF. The chain combines TRBV27 with TRBJ1-4, with D possibly TRBD1 on 5 matching bases. Trimming took 7 bases from V and 8 from J, leaving 20 bases between them. The CDR3 spans 15 residues. Germline V gene sequence: CDR1 MNHEY, CDR2 SMNVEV (reference sequence). Drawing the rest from reference TRBV27 and TRBJ1-4, the complete variable domain is EAQVTQNPRYLITVTGKKLTVTCSQNMNHEYMSWYRQDPGLGLRQIYYSMNVEVTDKGDVPEGYKVSRKEKRNFPLILESPSPNQTSLYFCASTPLGLLREKLFFGSGTQLSVL.

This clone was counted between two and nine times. The CDR3 sequence: CASSPRAYGGYTF. The CDR3 bases are TGTGCCAGCAGCCCCAGGGCCTACGGCGGCTACACCTTC. This chain uses TRBV9 with TRBJ1-2, with D possibly being TRBD1 (5 bases). The CDR3 is 13 residues long. V was cut by 4 bases and J by 8 bases, with 15 bases left in between. Germline values: CDR1 SGDLS, CDR2 YYNGEE.

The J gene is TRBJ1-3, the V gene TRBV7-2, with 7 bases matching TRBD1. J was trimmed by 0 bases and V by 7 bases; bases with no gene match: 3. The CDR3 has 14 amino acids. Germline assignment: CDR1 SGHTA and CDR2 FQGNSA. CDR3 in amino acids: CASKQGTSGNTIYF. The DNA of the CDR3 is TGTGCCAGCAAACAGGGGACCTCTGGAAACACCATATATTTT.

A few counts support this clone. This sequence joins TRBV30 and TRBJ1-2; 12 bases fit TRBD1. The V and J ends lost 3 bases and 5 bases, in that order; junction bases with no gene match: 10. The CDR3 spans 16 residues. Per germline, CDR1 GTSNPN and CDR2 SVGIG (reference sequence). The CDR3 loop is CAWRLPGTGGRYGYTF. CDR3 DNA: TGTGCCTGGAGGCTACCGGGGACAGGGGGCCGATATGGCTACACCTTC.

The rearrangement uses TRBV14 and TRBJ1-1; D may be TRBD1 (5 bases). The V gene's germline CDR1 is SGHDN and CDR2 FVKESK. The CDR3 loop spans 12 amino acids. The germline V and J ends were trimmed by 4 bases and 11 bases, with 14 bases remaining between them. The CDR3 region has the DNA TGTGCCAGCAGCCCAGACAGTGCCCAGGCTTTCTTT. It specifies CASSPDSAQAFF. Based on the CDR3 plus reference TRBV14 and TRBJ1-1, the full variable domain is EAGVTQFPSHSVIEKGQTVTLRCDPISGHDNLYWYRRVMGKEIKFLLHFVKESKQDESGMPNNRFLAERTGGTYSTLKVQPAELEDSGVYFCASSPDSAQAFFGQGTRLTVV.

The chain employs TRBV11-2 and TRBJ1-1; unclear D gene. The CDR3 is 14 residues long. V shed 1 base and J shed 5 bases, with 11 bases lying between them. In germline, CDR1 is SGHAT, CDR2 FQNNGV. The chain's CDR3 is CASSLGVRATEAFF. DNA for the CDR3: TGTGCCAGCAGCTTAGGAGTTAGAGCAACTGAAGCTTTCTTT.

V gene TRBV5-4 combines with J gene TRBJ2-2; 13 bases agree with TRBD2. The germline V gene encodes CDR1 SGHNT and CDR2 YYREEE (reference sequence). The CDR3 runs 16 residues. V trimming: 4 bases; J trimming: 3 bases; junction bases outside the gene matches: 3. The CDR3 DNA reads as TGTGCCAGCAGCACCGGGACTAGCGGGGACACCGGGGAGCTGTTTTTT. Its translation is CASSTGTSGDTGELFF.

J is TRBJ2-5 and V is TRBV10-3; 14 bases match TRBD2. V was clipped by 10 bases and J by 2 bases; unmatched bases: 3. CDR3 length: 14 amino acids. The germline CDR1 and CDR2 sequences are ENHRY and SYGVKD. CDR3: CATRLAGGQETQYF. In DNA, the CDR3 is TGTGCCACCCGACTAGCGGGGGGGCAAGAGACCCAGTACTTC.

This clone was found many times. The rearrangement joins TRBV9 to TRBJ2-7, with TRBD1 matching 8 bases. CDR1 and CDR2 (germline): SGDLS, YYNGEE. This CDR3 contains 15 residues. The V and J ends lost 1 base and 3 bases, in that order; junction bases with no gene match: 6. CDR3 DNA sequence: TGTGCCAGCAGCGTATATTCCGGGACAGGCTACGAGCAGTACTTC. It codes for CASSVYSGTGYEQYF.

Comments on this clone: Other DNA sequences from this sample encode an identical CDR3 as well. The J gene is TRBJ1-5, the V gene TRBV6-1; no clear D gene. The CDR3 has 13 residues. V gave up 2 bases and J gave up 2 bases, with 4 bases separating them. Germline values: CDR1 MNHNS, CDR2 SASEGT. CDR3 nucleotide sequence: TGTGCCAGCAGTGAATCGGGCAATCAGCCCCAGCATTTT. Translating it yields CASSESGNQPQHF.

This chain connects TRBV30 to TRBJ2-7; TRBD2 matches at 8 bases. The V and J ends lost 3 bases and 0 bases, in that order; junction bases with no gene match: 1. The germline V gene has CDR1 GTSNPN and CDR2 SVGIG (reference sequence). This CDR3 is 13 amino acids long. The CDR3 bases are TGTGCCTGGAGCGGGGGGGACTCCTACGAGCAGTACTTC. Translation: CAWSGGDSYEQYF.

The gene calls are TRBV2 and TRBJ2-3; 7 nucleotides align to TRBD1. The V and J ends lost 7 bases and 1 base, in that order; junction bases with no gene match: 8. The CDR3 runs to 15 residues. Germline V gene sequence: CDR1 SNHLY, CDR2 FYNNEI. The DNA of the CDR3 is TGTGCCAGCATGTTTAAAGGGACAGGCACAGATACGCAGTATTTT. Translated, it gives CASMFKGTGTDTQYF.

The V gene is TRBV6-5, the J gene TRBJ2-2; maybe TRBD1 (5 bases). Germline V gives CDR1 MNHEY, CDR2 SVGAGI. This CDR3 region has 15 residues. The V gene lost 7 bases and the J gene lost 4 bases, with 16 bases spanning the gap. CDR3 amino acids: CASNPPTQGTGELFF. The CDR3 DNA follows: TGTGCCAGCAACCCACCCACCCAGGGCACCGGGGAGCTGTTTTTT.

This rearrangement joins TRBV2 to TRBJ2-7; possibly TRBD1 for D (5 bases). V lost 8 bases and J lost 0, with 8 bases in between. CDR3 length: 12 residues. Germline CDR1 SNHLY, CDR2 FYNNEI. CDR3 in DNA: TGTGCCAGCTGGGGCTTCTCCTACGAGCAGTACTTC. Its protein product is CASWGFSYEQYF.